This is a list of T cell receptor beta chains from one sample in a study of T-cell reconstitution after alpha-beta-depleted transplantation in children. TCRdb redid the calling of the PCR reads with MiXCR, one entry per CDR3 protein. The table lists 450,000 to 550,000 distinct CDR3 sequences, about 10% of them singletons. The sequencing here drew on PBMCs, mostly from graft donor cells, taken 180 days after TCRalphabeta/CD19-depleted stem cell transplant. Receptors originate from a female patient between 2 and 15 years old who had a stem cell transplant for aplastic anemia, so the T cells may come from the graft donor. The CDR3 runs from the conserved cysteine through the conserved F or W. Fields, in order: D gene, V gene, J gene, clone size, CDR3 protein, CDR3 DNA. A D gene is named only where the DNA matches it firmly. Clone size is given for some rows only: seen once, a few or many times, or a class if the clone is expanded.

D gene: TRBD1; V gene: TRBV28; J gene: TRBJ1-3; clone size: .; CDR3 protein: CASSLFWQGERNTIYF; CDR3 DNA: TGTGCCAGCAGTTTATTTTGGCAGGGGGAAAGAAACACCATATATTTT
D gene: TRBD2; V gene: TRBV7-2; J gene: TRBJ2-2; clone size: .; CDR3 protein: CASSLAPSGRNTGELFF; CDR3 DNA: TGTGCCAGCAGCTTAGCCCCTAGCGGAAGGAACACCGGGGAGCTGTTTTTT
D gene: TRBD2; V gene: TRBV27; J gene: TRBJ2-3; clone size: .; CDR3 protein: CASSLSPATSGKLGTQYF; CDR3 DNA: TGTGCCAGCAGTTTATCGCCGGCGACTAGCGGGAAGCTGGGTACGCAGTATTTT
D gene: .; V gene: TRBV20-1; J gene: TRBJ2-2; clone size: many; CDR3 protein: CSARDFRGTLTNTGELFF; CDR3 DNA: TGCAGTGCTAGAGATTTCCGGGGAACACTTACGAACACCGGGGAGCTGTTTTTT
D gene: .; V gene: TRBV28; J gene: TRBJ1-1; clone size: .; CDR3 protein: CASNSLPRGSEAFF; CDR3 DNA: TGTGCCAGCAATTCTCTACCACGGGGGAGTGAAGCTTTCTTT
D gene: .; V gene: TRBV20-1; J gene: TRBJ1-5; clone size: few; CDR3 protein: CSARVRGDQPQHF; CDR3 DNA: TGCAGTGCTAGAGTACGCGGGGACCAGCCCCAGCATTTT
D gene: .; V gene: TRBV7-2; J gene: TRBJ1-1; clone size: .; CDR3 protein: CAGSQVDWTEAFF; CDR3 DNA: TGTGCCGGCAGCCAGGTCGATTGGACTGAAGCTTTCTTT
D gene: TRBD1; V gene: TRBV6-1; J gene: TRBJ1-2; clone size: many; CDR3 protein: CASRGQGSGGYTF; CDR3 DNA: TGTGCCAGCAGAGGACAGGGTAGTGGTGGCTACACCTTC
D gene: .; V gene: TRBV6-6; J gene: TRBJ1-2; clone size: .; CDR3 protein: CATGQPLGYGYTF; CDR3 DNA: TGTGCCACCGGGCAGCCCCTCGGCTATGGCTACACCTTC
D gene: TRBD2; V gene: TRBV7-9; J gene: TRBJ2-1; clone size: .; CDR3 protein: CASSRTSMAEQFF; CDR3 DNA: TGTGCCAGCAGCCGGACTAGCATGGCTGAGCAGTTCTTC
D gene: TRBD2; V gene: TRBV7-9; J gene: TRBJ2-1; clone size: many; CDR3 protein: CASSPTAGRSYNEQFF; CDR3 DNA: TGTGCCAGCAGCCCCACAGCGGGACGCTCCTACAATGAGCAGTTCTTC
D gene: TRBD1; V gene: TRBV20-1; J gene: TRBJ2-7; clone size: .; CDR3 protein: CSAPRQGPIYEQYF; CDR3 DNA: TGCAGTGCTCCGAGACAGGGCCCTATATACGAGCAGTACTTC
D gene: TRBD1; V gene: TRBV29-1; J gene: TRBJ1-2; clone size: many; CDR3 protein: CSVAADRVGGYTF; CDR3 DNA: TGCAGCGTGGCGGCCGACAGGGTGGGTGGCTACACCTTC
D gene: .; V gene: TRBV7-2; J gene: TRBJ2-3; clone size: once; CDR3 protein: CASSFWDALTDTQYF; CDR3 DNA: TGTGCCAGCAGCTTTTGGGACGCCCTCACAGATACGCAGTATTTT
D gene: .; V gene: TRBV20-1; J gene: TRBJ2-7; clone size: few; CDR3 protein: CSALRGSYEQYF; CDR3 DNA: TGCAGTGCCCTTCGGGGCTCCTACGAGCAGTACTTC
D gene: .; V gene: TRBV20-1; J gene: TRBJ1-1; clone size: few; CDR3 protein: CSARATGGMNTEAFF; CDR3 DNA: TGCAGTGCTAGAGCCACGGGGGGGATGAACACTGAAGCTTTCTTT
D gene: .; V gene: TRBV20-1; J gene: TRBJ1-1; clone size: .; CDR3 protein: CSATLKPLRGAEAFF; CDR3 DNA: TGCAGTGCTACTCTCAAGCCCTTGAGGGGCGCTGAAGCTTTCTTT
D gene: TRBD1; V gene: TRBV29-1; J gene: TRBJ1-1; clone size: .; CDR3 protein: CSVEGPTPDRENTEAFF; CDR3 DNA: TGCAGCGTTGAAGGACCGACCCCGGACAGGGAGAACACTGAAGCTTTCTTT
D gene: .; V gene: TRBV6-1; J gene: TRBJ2-3; clone size: .; CDR3 protein: CASGWQAGADTQYF; CDR3 DNA: TGTGCCAGCGGATGGCAGGCAGGGGCAGATACGCAGTATTTT
D gene: TRBD1; V gene: TRBV20-1; J gene: TRBJ2-2; clone size: .; CDR3 protein: CSASQGAQTGELFF; CDR3 DNA: TGCAGTGCTAGCCAGGGGGCGCAGACCGGGGAGCTGTTTTTT
D gene: .; V gene: TRBV29-1; J gene: TRBJ2-5; clone size: many; CDR3 protein: CSVDFGGQETQYF; CDR3 DNA: TGCAGCGTTGATTTTGGGGGCCAAGAGACCCAGTACTTC
D gene: TRBD2; V gene: TRBV12-3/TRBV12-4; J gene: TRBJ2-3; clone size: few; CDR3 protein: CASSSLRAGGADTQYF; CDR3 DNA: TGTGCCAGCAGCTCCCTCCGGGCGGGAGGTGCAGATACGCAGTATTTT
D gene: TRBD2; V gene: TRBV5-1; J gene: TRBJ2-5; clone size: many; CDR3 protein: CASSRTGRQETQYF; CDR3 DNA: TGCGCCAGCAGCAGGACCGGGAGGCAAGAGACCCAGTACTTC
D gene: TRBD2; V gene: TRBV6-2/TRBV6-3; J gene: TRBJ2-3; clone size: .; CDR3 protein: CASSYFRLAVSTDTQYF; CDR3 DNA: TGTGCCAGCAGTTACTTCCGACTAGCGGTTAGCACAGATACGCAGTATTTT
D gene: .; V gene: TRBV7-2; J gene: TRBJ2-2; clone size: .; CDR3 protein: CASKPRQLANTGELFF; CDR3 DNA: TGTGCCAGCAAGCCCAGACAGCTGGCGAACACCGGGGAGCTGTTTTTT
D gene: .; V gene: TRBV28; J gene: TRBJ1-5; clone size: .; CDR3 protein: CASSLQGKGNQPQHF; CDR3 DNA: TGTGCCAGCAGTTTGCAGGGGAAGGGCAATCAGCCCCAGCATTTT
D gene: .; V gene: TRBV15; J gene: TRBJ2-1; clone size: many; CDR3 protein: CATSRDWDSHF; CDR3 DNA: TGTGCCACCAGCAGAGATTGGGATAGCCACTTC
D gene: .; V gene: TRBV12-3/TRBV12-4; J gene: TRBJ2-5; clone size: few; CDR3 protein: CASRVGGQLRETQYF; CDR3 DNA: TGTGCCAGCAGGGTCGGGGGACAGTTAAGGGAGACCCAGTACTTC
D gene: TRBD2; V gene: TRBV20-1; J gene: TRBJ2-3; clone size: few; CDR3 protein: CSFGLAGGADTQYF; CDR3 DNA: TGCAGTTTCGGACTAGCGGGAGGCGCAGATACGCAGTATTTT
D gene: .; V gene: TRBV7-9; J gene: TRBJ2-3; clone size: few; CDR3 protein: CASSLLRAVYTDTQYF; CDR3 DNA: TGTGCCAGCAGCTTATTGCGAGCGGTTTACACAGATACGCAGTATTTT
D gene: TRBD1; V gene: TRBV12-3/TRBV12-4; J gene: TRBJ2-2; clone size: many; CDR3 protein: CASSGGQGSGELFF; CDR3 DNA: TGTGCCAGCAGCGGGGGACAGGGGAGCGGGGAGCTGTTTTTT
D gene: .; V gene: TRBV7-6; J gene: TRBJ2-2; clone size: .; CDR3 protein: CASSLTGLRNTGELFF; CDR3 DNA: TGTGCCAGCAGCTTAACAGGGCTTAGGAACACCGGGGAGCTGTTTTTT
D gene: .; V gene: TRBV12-3/TRBV12-4; J gene: TRBJ2-3; clone size: .; CDR3 protein: CASTPRGHTQYF; CDR3 DNA: TGTGCCAGCACCCCTAGGGGTCATACGCAGTATTTT
D gene: .; V gene: TRBV6-1; J gene: TRBJ2-7; clone size: few; CDR3 protein: CASRGLRTTYEQYF; CDR3 DNA: TGTGCCAGCAGGGGGTTACGTACAACCTACGAGCAGTACTTC
D gene: TRBD1; V gene: TRBV5-6; J gene: TRBJ2-4; clone size: many; CDR3 protein: CASSSGQPKNIQYF; CDR3 DNA: TGTGCCAGCAGCTCGGGACAGCCCAAAAACATTCAGTACTTC
D gene: TRBD2; V gene: TRBV27; J gene: TRBJ2-2; clone size: .; CDR3 protein: CASSLSAAAFGRAKNTGELFF; CDR3 DNA: TGTGCCAGCAGTTTATCGGCGGCCGCATTCGGGAGGGCAAAGAACACCGGGGAGCTGTTTTTT
D gene: TRBD1; V gene: TRBV29-1; J gene: TRBJ2-7; clone size: few; CDR3 protein: CSVYRQGAYEQYF; CDR3 DNA: TGCAGCGTTTATAGACAGGGGGCCTACGAGCAGTACTTC
D gene: .; V gene: TRBV29-1; J gene: TRBJ1-4; clone size: .; CDR3 protein: CSVEGPGEKLFF; CDR3 DNA: TGCAGCGTCGAGGGGCCCGGTGAAAAACTGTTTTTT
D gene: .; V gene: TRBV29-1; J gene: TRBJ2-1; clone size: many; CDR3 protein: CSVERGYNEQFF; CDR3 DNA: TGCAGCGTTGAAAGGGGGTACAATGAGCAGTTCTTC
D gene: .; V gene: TRBV3-1; J gene: TRBJ2-5; clone size: .; CDR3 protein: CASSFGRKETQYF; CDR3 DNA: TGTGCCAGCAGCTTTGGCAGGAAAGAGACCCAGTACTTC
D gene: .; V gene: TRBV12-3/TRBV12-4; J gene: TRBJ2-2; clone size: many; CDR3 protein: CASTSEGRGANTGELFF; CDR3 DNA: TGTGCCAGCACTTCAGAGGGCCGGGGAGCGAACACCGGGGAGCTGTTTTTT
D gene: TRBD1; V gene: TRBV11-2; J gene: TRBJ2-3; clone size: few; CDR3 protein: CASSLDHNLGTGVSTDTQYF; CDR3 DNA: TGTGCCAGCAGCTTAGATCATAACCTCGGGACAGGGGTCAGCACAGATACGCAGTATTTT
D gene: .; V gene: TRBV5-5; J gene: TRBJ2-1; clone size: many; CDR3 protein: CASSWGLEQFF; CDR3 DNA: TGTGCCAGCAGCTGGGGACTTGAGCAGTTCTTC
D gene: TRBD1; V gene: TRBV2; J gene: TRBJ1-4; clone size: few; CDR3 protein: CASRAGQGGKLFF; CDR3 DNA: TGTGCCAGCAGGGCCGGACAGGGCGGAAAACTGTTTTTT
D gene: TRBD2; V gene: TRBV19; J gene: TRBJ2-5; clone size: few; CDR3 protein: CASASGRAKETQYF; CDR3 DNA: TGTGCCAGTGCTAGCGGGAGGGCCAAAGAGACCCAGTACTTC
D gene: .; V gene: TRBV20-1; J gene: TRBJ2-3; clone size: few; CDR3 protein: CSARDSGGGNTDTQYF; CDR3 DNA: TGCAGTGCTAGAGATAGCGGCGGTGGTAACACAGATACGCAGTATTTT
D gene: TRBD2; V gene: TRBV27; J gene: TRBJ2-5; clone size: few; CDR3 protein: CASSLFTTSGRPQETQYF; CDR3 DNA: TGTGCCAGCAGTTTATTCACGACTAGCGGGAGGCCCCAAGAGACCCAGTACTTC
D gene: TRBD2; V gene: TRBV11-1; J gene: TRBJ2-1; clone size: few; CDR3 protein: CASSRPGTRGIPSYNEQFF; CDR3 DNA: TGTGCCAGCAGCCGTCCCGGGACTAGGGGTATCCCCTCCTACAATGAGCAGTTCTTC
D gene: TRBD2; V gene: TRBV2; J gene: TRBJ2-1; clone size: few; CDR3 protein: CASSSMGRAGGSYNEQFF; CDR3 DNA: TGTGCCAGCAGTTCTATGGGTCGAGCGGGAGGCTCCTACAATGAGCAGTTCTTC
D gene: .; V gene: TRBV29-1; J gene: TRBJ2-1; clone size: few; CDR3 protein: CSVRTRGEQFF; CDR3 DNA: TGCAGCGTTCGGACGCGGGGTGAGCAGTTCTTC
D gene: TRBD2; V gene: TRBV15; J gene: TRBJ2-5; clone size: .; CDR3 protein: CATSRPGGLAGLQETQYF; CDR3 DNA: TGTGCCACCAGCAGACCCGGGGGACTAGCGGGGCTCCAAGAGACCCAGTACTTC
D gene: .; V gene: TRBV12-3/TRBV12-4; J gene: TRBJ2-1; clone size: many; CDR3 protein: CASRLTGEQFF; CDR3 DNA: TGTGCCAGCAGGCTGACTGGTGAGCAGTTCTTC
D gene: .; V gene: TRBV5-1; J gene: TRBJ2-3; clone size: few; CDR3 protein: CASSPETGRNTQYF; CDR3 DNA: TGCGCCAGCAGCCCGGAGACGGGTAGAAATACGCAGTATTTT
D gene: .; V gene: TRBV19; J gene: TRBJ1-5; clone size: .; CDR3 protein: CASRPRGMSQPQHF; CDR3 DNA: TGTGCCAGTAGACCCAGGGGAATGTCTCAGCCCCAGCATTTT